This record concerns one TCR beta chain sequence. Trimming removed 4 bases at V and 2 bases at J, with 5 bases between. The CDR3 loop spans 12 amino acids. Source study methods: Amplification from reference gene primers served as the basis for estimated nucleated cell counts. Some clones are missing from TCRdb's copy, which holds only in-frame ones; the method was immunoSEQ multiplex PCR. V and J calls and clone size are those listed in that table; D and trimming were worked out from the DNA. Of tens of thousands of clones in the sample, about 90% are singletons; the top ten hold roughly 0.47%. The sample is drawn from a study of blood T cell repertoires in COVID-19. The overall study: Collection of acute and convalescent COVID-19 samples took place in the United States, Italy and Spain. Sample material is recorded as cDNA or gDNA derived from T cells, B-cell-depleted T cells, or PBMCs.

The Seattle patients joined while their infection was active and were tracked longitudinally afterward. The chain uses TRBV12-3 or TRBV12-4 and TRBJ1-2; D gene unclear. The sequence was obtained from a man aged 45-65 years with COVID-19, enrolled during active disease. Sequencing was done on a sample of peripheral blood. This CDR3 is CASSSVNYGYTF. In nucleotides, the CDR3 is TGTGCCAGCAGTTCCGTCAACTATGGCTACACCTTC.